This T cell receptor (beta chain) was found in a study of shared clonotypes between healthy human individuals. Background on the study: CD8 memory received one plate per donor, CD8 naive two, CD4 memory three and CD4 naive three.

V was clipped by 3 bases and J by 6 bases; unmatched bases: 4. CDR3 length: 13 amino acids. Germline values: CDR1 GTSNPN, CDR2 SVGIG (reference sequence). Measured with immunoSEQ multiplex PCR; TCRdb has only the in-frame clones, and not every one. The table includes around 550,000 clones, almost 97% detected once. Concerning this clone: Its antigen remains unknown.

Whole-study findings and limits: Approximately 4.5% was the fraction of naive CD4 clonotypes found shared across several donors.

The specimen sequenced was naive CD4+ T cells sorted from blood. Stated subset: CD45RA+ positively selected. The V call is TRBV30, the J call TRBJ2-7; 11 bases fit TRBD1. The TCR comes from a woman aged 25 to 45 in good health. CDR3 loop: CAWRGQGDGEQYF. The DNA for the CDR3 is TGTGCCTGGAGGGGACAGGGGGATGGCGAGCAGTACTTC.